Listed below are T cell receptor beta chains from one sample, sequenced in a study of T-cell memory formation after mild COVID-19. Each CDR3 protein gets one entry after TCRdb re-called the 5' RACE reads with MiXCR. The data show hundreds of thousands of distinct CDR3 sequences, 15% to 20% seen once. The sequenced sample was PBMCs or a T cell subset sorted from them (not recorded which). Source of these receptors: a man younger than 30 who had mild COVID-19 (a few samples of this study predate the infection). Cell type and time point are not known. CDR3s include the opening cysteine and the closing phenylalanine or tryptophan. A D gene is named only where the DNA matches it firmly. The size field is filled for only some rows; it gives once, few, many or a size class.

CASSVGGNSNQPQHF TGTGCCAGCAGCGTAGGGGGTAATAGCAATCAGCCCCAGCATTTT TRBJ1-5 many NA TRBV9
CASSFPRVPKQYF TGTGCCAGCAGTTTCCCCCGGGTCCCGAAGCAGTACTTC TRBJ2-7 NA NA TRBV28
CASSPDRGNEAFF TGTGCCAGCAGCCCGGACAGGGGAAATGAAGCTTTCTTT TRBJ1-1 few TRBD1 TRBV9
CASRLRQTYEQYF TGTGCCAGCAGATTAAGACAGACCTACGAGCAGTACTTC TRBJ2-7 few NA TRBV27
CASSPGPASYEQYF TGTGCCAGCAGTCCCGGGCCCGCCTCCTACGAGCAGTACTTC TRBJ2-7 NA NA TRBV6-5
CASSQDNSPGDTQYF TGCGCCAGCAGCCAAGATAACTCGCCGGGGGATACGCAGTATTTT TRBJ2-3 many NA TRBV4-3
CSARGGRNTEAFF TGCAGTGCTAGAGGGGGAAGGAACACTGAAGCTTTCTTT TRBJ1-1 NA NA TRBV20-1
CASSLGTSGGRETDTQYF TGCGCCAGCAGCCTTGGGACTAGCGGGGGCCGGGAGACAGATACGCAGTATTTT TRBJ2-3 few TRBD2 TRBV4-1
CASSLVAGGEQFF TGTGCCAGCAGTTTAGTAGCGGGGGGCGAGCAGTTCTTC TRBJ2-1 many TRBD2 TRBV27
CASSMLADTQYF TGTGCCAGTAGTATGTTGGCCGATACGCAGTATTTT TRBJ2-3 NA NA TRBV19
CSAAWGTNNYGYTF TGCAGCGCCGCGTGGGGGACAAATAACTATGGCTACACCTTC TRBJ1-2 NA NA TRBV29-1
CASRRTTATEAFF TGTGCCAGCAGGAGAACGACCGCGACTGAAGCTTTCTTT TRBJ1-1 few NA TRBV6-5
CASSYEGGASNREQFF TGTGCCAGCAGTTACGAGGGGGGGGCCAGTAATCGGGAGCAGTTCTTC TRBJ2-1 once NA TRBV6-2/TRBV6-3
CATRGGGNGYTF TGTGCCACCCGAGGGGGAGGCAATGGCTACACCTTC TRBJ1-2 few NA TRBV12-3/TRBV12-4
CATSDSAANGYTF TGTGCCACCAGTGATTCAGCGGCGAATGGCTACACCTTC TRBJ1-2 NA NA TRBV24-1
CASFGVGGMISNQPQHF TGTGCCAGCTTTGGGGTCGGGGGGATGATAAGCAATCAGCCCCAGCATTTT TRBJ1-5 NA NA TRBV6-1
CASSFTTGVEQYF TGTGCCAGCAGTTTCACGACAGGGGTCGAGCAGTACTTC TRBJ2-7 NA TRBD1 TRBV6-2/TRBV6-3
CSALQGTQPQHF TGCAGTGCTTTGCAGGGGACTCAGCCCCAGCATTTT TRBJ1-5 NA NA TRBV20-1
CASSYSSYGEGGTQYF TGTGCCAGCAGTTACTCGTCGTACGGCGAGGGGGGTACGCAGTATTTT TRBJ2-3 NA NA TRBV6-5
CASSLVVFRAGEQFF TGTGCCAGCAGTTTAGTGGTATTCAGAGCTGGTGAGCAGTTCTTC TRBJ2-1 few NA TRBV6-2/TRBV6-3
CASSSATGSRELFF TGTGCCAGCAGCTCGGCGACAGGGTCGAGGGAGCTGTTTTTT TRBJ2-2 few TRBD1 TRBV7-3
CASSLGLVLNTEAFF TGCGCCAGCAGCTTGGGACTAGTGCTGAACACTGAAGCTTTCTTT TRBJ1-1 many NA TRBV5-1
CASSGTGGEKLFF TGTGCCAGCAGCGGGACAGGGGGCGAAAAACTGTTTTTT TRBJ1-4 few TRBD1 TRBV6-5
CASSVRQGADGELFF TGTGCCAGCAGTGTCCGACAGGGGGCCGACGGGGAGCTGTTTTTT TRBJ2-2 NA TRBD1 TRBV2
CASSYYRQPQHF TGTGCCAGCAGTTATTACCGGCAGCCCCAGCATTTT TRBJ1-5 many NA TRBV28
CASSQGTGGLVNEQFF TGCGCCAGCAGCCAAGGGACAGGGGGCTTGGTCAATGAGCAGTTCTTC TRBJ2-1 NA TRBD1 TRBV4-1
CASSSQAFNPYGYTF TGTGCCAGCAGCTCGCAGGCCTTCAACCCCTATGGCTACACCTTC TRBJ1-2 few NA TRBV7-8
CATIRGGLFRHEQFF TGTGCCACCATCCGGGGGGGGTTATTTCGCCATGAGCAGTTCTTC TRBJ2-1 many TRBD2 TRBV7-2
CASSLGSDLDYTF TGCGCCAGCAGCTTGGGGTCGGACTTGGACTACACCTTC TRBJ1-2 NA NA TRBV5-1
CASSQGRSSPLHF TGTGCCAGCAGCCAAGGAAGGAGTTCACCCCTCCACTTT TRBJ1-6 few NA TRBV3-1
CASSQSARNTEAFF TGTGCCAGCAGCCAGTCGGCAAGGAACACTGAAGCTTTCTTT TRBJ1-1 few NA TRBV7-8
CASSYSEGAQPQHF TGTGCCAGCAGTTACTCTGAGGGAGCTCAGCCCCAGCATTTT TRBJ1-5 NA NA TRBV6-2/TRBV6-3
CASSYSATGGNEQFF TGTGCCAGCAGTTACTCGGCGACAGGGGGCAATGAGCAGTTCTTC TRBJ2-1 few TRBD1 TRBV6-5
CASSSRGVETQYF TGTGCCAGCAGCTCCAGGGGGGTAGAGACCCAGTACTTC TRBJ2-5 NA NA TRBV7-2
CASSYLTSSSDEQFF TGTGCCAGCAGCTACTTGACTAGCAGTAGCGATGAGCAGTTCTTC TRBJ2-1 few TRBD2 TRBV7-3
CASSFPQQGVILSTDTQYF TGTGCCAGCAGCTTCCCCCAACAGGGGGTGATACTTAGCACAGATACGCAGTATTTT TRBJ2-3 few TRBD1 TRBV5-5
CASSTRSYGYTF TGTGCCAGCAGCACAAGGTCCTATGGCTACACCTTC TRBJ1-2 few NA TRBV7-9
CATKRDGNGYTF TGTGCCACGAAAAGGGACGGAAATGGCTACACCTTC TRBJ1-2 few NA TRBV24-1
CASSFLATTDTQYF TGTGCCAGCAGTTTCCTTGCGACGACAGATACGCAGTATTTT TRBJ2-3 few NA TRBV12-3/TRBV12-4
CASSKAHPKRGGADTQYF TGTGCCAGCAGCAAAGCCCACCCCAAGCGGGGGGGGGCAGATACGCAGTATTTT TRBJ2-3 NA NA TRBV21-1
CASSSGGGLAYEQYF TGTGCCAGCAGCTCGGGTGGGGGCCTAGCCTACGAGCAGTACTTC TRBJ2-7 NA NA TRBV7-6
CASSPRDRLFSPLHF TGTGCCAGCAGCCCTCGGGACAGGCTTTTTTCACCCCTCCACTTT TRBJ1-6 NA TRBD1 TRBV7-9
CAMGRGAQYF TGTGCCATGGGGCGGGGGGCGCAGTATTTT TRBJ2-3 many TRBD2 TRBV10-3
CASSYGQHTGELFF TGTGCCAGCAGTTATGGACAGCACACCGGGGAGCTGTTTTTT TRBJ2-2 NA NA TRBV6-2/TRBV6-3
CSAPQGRREKLFF TGCAGTGCCCCACAGGGGAGGCGTGAAAAACTGTTTTTT TRBJ1-4 few TRBD1 TRBV20-1
CASSSPGTGTGELFF TGTGCCAGCAGCTCTCCCGGGACAGGGACCGGGGAGCTGTTTTTT TRBJ2-2 few TRBD1 TRBV7-9
CASSAGLRLIEAFF TGTGCCAGCAGCGCGGGACTGAGGCTTATTGAAGCTTTCTTT TRBJ1-1 few NA TRBV12-3/TRBV12-4
CASSPLSPRLEAYSNQPQHF TGTGCCAGCAGTCCCCTAAGTCCCAGGCTTGAGGCTTATAGCAATCAGCCCCAGCATTTT TRBJ1-5 few NA TRBV6-5
CASSLESKETQYF TGTGCCAGCAGCTTAGAGTCAAAAGAGACCCAGTACTTC TRBJ2-5 NA NA TRBV7-6
CASSVFGGGQGNTGELFF TGTGCCAGCAGTGTTTTCGGGGGTGGACAGGGGAACACCGGGGAGCTGTTTTTT TRBJ2-2 few TRBD1 TRBV25-1
CGVGSLYNEQFF TGTGGAGTAGGGAGCCTCTACAATGAGCAGTTCTTC TRBJ2-1 few NA TRBV11-2
CASIESGTGHCDTQYF TGTGCCAGCATCGAATCCGGGACAGGGCATTGTGATACGCAGTATTTT TRBJ2-3 NA NA TRBV3-2
CASSQDASGGSNYGYTF TGTGCCAGCAGCCAAGACGCCTCCGGGGGCTCCAACTATGGCTACACCTTC TRBJ1-2 NA NA TRBV4-2
CGSSRDTGDYGYTF TGTGGCTCAAGTCGGGACACCGGCGACTATGGCTACACCTTC TRBJ1-2 NA NA TRBV12-3/TRBV12-4
CSVERRDNYGYTF TGCAGCGTTGAGAGGCGGGACAACTATGGCTACACCTTC TRBJ1-2 NA NA TRBV29-1